The 24 T cell receptor beta chains reported below all come from one sample, sequenced in a study of blood T cell repertoires in COVID-19. Assay: immunoSEQ multiplex PCR; the TCRdb copy retains only in-frame clones and omits some. This sample has about 200,000 clones; around 89% occur once, and the top ten carry under 5%. Sequenced input: peripheral blood. The receptors derive from a human donor in a cohort sampled during active COVID-19.

The gene calls are TRBV27 and TRBJ1-1, with 10 bases aligning to TRBD1. Unmatched junction bases numbered 6, after V lost 6 bases and J lost 5 bases. Per germline, CDR1 MNHEY and CDR2 SMNVEV (reference sequence). The length of the CDR3 is 14 residues. The CDR3 is CASRMTGGPTEAFF. In DNA form, the CDR3 reads TGTGCCAGCAGGATGACAGGGGGCCCGACTGAAGCTTTCTTT.

The J gene is TRBJ1-2, the V gene TRBV2; 10 bases match TRBD1. The CDR3 extends over 15 amino acids. V lost 6 bases to trimming and J lost 4 bases; unmatched junction nucleotides: 8. CDR1 and CDR2 from the germline V gene are SNHLY and FYNNEI. The CDR3 DNA reads as TGTGCCAGCAGGACAGGGGGCGTTTTTAGCTATGGCTACACCTTC. Translating gives CASRTGGVFSYGYTF. Complete variable domain (other parts from reference TRBV2 and TRBJ1-2): EPEVTQTPSHQVTQMGQEVILRCVPISNHLYFYWYRQILGQKVEFLVSFYNNEISEKSEIFDDQFSVERPDGSNFTLKIRSTKLEDSAMYFCASRTGGVFSYGYTFGSGTRLTVV.

J is TRBJ2-7 and V is TRBV5-4; 9 nucleotides match TRBD1. Germline trimming cut 3 bases from V and 5 bases from J; bases unmatched to any gene: 6. CDR3 length: 14 amino acids. Germline-derived CDR1 and CDR2 are SGHNT and YYREEE (reference sequence). CDR3 region: CASSSPGQGNEQYF. Written as DNA, the CDR3 is TGTGCCAGCAGCTCCCCGGGACAGGGTAACGAGCAGTACTTC.

V usage is TRBV3-1 (or the pseudogene TRBV3-2) and J usage is TRBJ1-4; TRBD1 agrees at 8 bases. CDR3 length: 14 amino acids. The V gene end was trimmed by 2 bases and the J gene end by 7 bases; junction bases not matched to a gene: 3. Germline assignment: CDR1 LGHDT and CDR2 YNNKEL (reference sequence). The CDR3 spells CASSQSRGLEKLFF. CDR3 bases: TGTGCCAGCAGCCAAAGCAGGGGGCTTGAAAAACTGTTTTTT.

This chain uses TRBV2 with TRBJ2-3, with 8 bases identical to TRBD2. This CDR3 is 17 amino acids long. CDR1 and CDR2 from the germline V gene are SNHLY and FYNNEI. The J segment lost 0 bases and the V segment lost 0 bases, leaving 5 bases of the junction unmatched. The CDR3 region has the DNA TGTGCCAGCAGTGAAGCGTGGGCTAGCGGGAGCACAGATACGCAGTATTTT. Protein product: CASSEAWASGSTDTQYF.

The CDR3: CATSRQLQGPEKLFF. The CDR3 DNA is TGTGCCACCAGCAGACAACTGCAGGGGCCTGAAAAACTGTTTTTT. This sequence joins TRBV15 and TRBJ1-4; TRBD1 might be the D (6 bases). This CDR3 contains 15 residues. Germline V gives CDR1 LNHNV, CDR2 YYDKDF (reference sequence). Trimming pared 2 bases from V and 7 bases from J, leaving 14 bases between.

CDR3 residues: CASGLPVHGTGNTEAFF. In DNA form, the CDR3 reads TGTGCTAGTGGTTTGCCGGTCCATGGGACAGGGAACACTGAAGCTTTCTTT. The V call is TRBV12-5, the J call TRBJ1-1; 8 positions match TRBD1. V lost 2 bases to trimming and J lost 1 base; unmatched junction nucleotides: 9. Germline V gives CDR1 LGHNT, CDR2 FRNRAP. The CDR3 is 17 amino acids.

The J gene is TRBJ1-3, the V gene TRBV9, with D tentatively TRBD1 (6 bases). The CDR3 is 15 residues long. Trimming cost V 4 bases and J 2 bases, with 13 bases left between them. CDR1 is SGDLS and CDR2 is YYNGEE in the germline V gene. The CDR3 spells CASSIGGGPGNTIYF. CDR3 nucleotide sequence: TGTGCCAGCAGCATAGGCGGGGGCCCTGGAAACACCATATATTTT.

V usage is TRBV3-1 (or the pseudogene TRBV3-2) and J usage is TRBJ1-2; D is unresolved. The CDR3 covers 14 residues. Trimming took off 1 base at V and 1 base at J, with 7 bases between the two ends. CDR1 is LGHDT, CDR2 YNNKEL, per germline (reference sequence). The CDR3 DNA reads as TGTGCCAGCAGCCAAGGAGGGAGTAACTATGGCTACACCTTC. Amino acids: CASSQGGSNYGYTF.

The chain carries TRBV11-1 and TRBJ2-7; no firm D call. The CDR3 sequence is 15 residues long. Trimming took off 5 bases at V and 0 bases at J, with 14 bases between the two ends. Germline CDR1 reads SGHAT; CDR2 reads FQDESV (reference sequence). The CDR3 bases are TGTGCCAGCAGCCCCAATCGAATCTACTCCTACGAGCAGTACTTC. This sequence encodes CASSPNRIYSYEQYF.

This chain joins TRBV4-2 and TRBJ1-4; tentative D call: TRBD1 (5 bases). This CDR3 is built from 16 residues. The germline gives CDR1 LGHNA, CDR2 YNFKEQ. The ends were cut back, 0 bases at V and 0 bases at J, with 8 bases in the middle. Here the CDR3 DNA reads TGTGCCAGCAGCCAAGAGACAGTTGCAACTAATGAAAAACTGTTTTTT. The encoded protein is CASSQETVATNEKLFF.

The V call is TRBV11-3, the J call TRBJ2-5, with D perhaps matching TRBD2 (5 bases). The CDR3 is made up of 15 amino acids. V was trimmed by 5 bases and J by 0 bases, leaving 13 bases between them. Germline lookup yields CDR1 SGHNT and CDR2 YENEEA. CDR3 coding DNA: TGTGCCAGCAGCCCAGGCGTCGGGGACCAAGAGACCCAGTACTTC. Its protein product is CASSPGVGDQETQYF.

The chain joins TRBV4-1 to TRBJ2-3, with 9 bases matching TRBD2. CDR3 length equals 14 residues. The germline gives CDR1 MGHRA, CDR2 YSYEKL. J gave up 6 bases and V 1 base, and 2 bases lay outside the gene matches. The CDR3 spells CASSQASGGDTQYF. The CDR3 region has the DNA TGCGCCAGCAGCCAAGCCAGCGGGGGGGATACGCAGTATTTT.

The count of this clone is one. The V and J genes are TRBV7-2 and TRBJ1-2; D is perhaps TRBD1 (6 bases). The length of the CDR3 is 13 residues. Trimming stripped 4 bases from V and 7 bases from J, with 13 bases between. Per germline, CDR1 SGHTA and CDR2 FQGNSA. CDR3 sequence reads: CASSSSQGRGYTF. CDR3 nucleotides: TGTGCCAGCAGCTCCTCACAGGGCCGTGGCTACACCTTC.

The chain links TRBV6-2 or TRBV6-3 to TRBJ2-5; 7 bases align to TRBD1. The germline CDR1 and CDR2 sequences are MNHEY and SVGEGT. The V segment lost 5 bases and the J segment 6 bases; nucleotides outside the gene matches: 9. The length of the CDR3 is 14 residues. The CDR3 spells CASSPGDSLKTQYF. CDR3 nucleotides: TGTGCCAGCAGTCCCGGGGACAGTTTGAAGACCCAGTACTTC.

This clone was counted once. V is TRBV10-3 and J is TRBJ1-5; D is unclear. The germline gives CDR1 ENHRY, CDR2 SYGVKD. The CDR3 is 14 residues long. V was cut by 1 base and J by 4 bases, with 8 bases left in between. The CDR3 DNA is TGTGCCATCAGTGAGTGGGCCAGTAATCAGCCCCAGCATTTT. It specifies CAISEWASNQPQHF.

This rearrangement joins TRBV5-4 to TRBJ2-1, with TRBD2 matching over 7 bases. Trimming removed 2 bases from V and 1 base from J; junction bases left unmatched: 6. The CDR3 has 16 residues. The germline gives CDR1 SGHNT, CDR2 YYREEE (reference sequence). The CDR3 is CASSLVGGSSYNEQFF. The CDR3 nucleotides read TGTGCCAGCAGCTTAGTGGGCGGGAGTTCCTACAATGAGCAGTTCTTC.

The J gene is TRBJ1-6, the V gene TRBV30, with TRBD1 identical over 9 bases. This CDR3 region has 18 residues. Germline assignment: CDR1 GTSNPN and CDR2 SVGIG (reference sequence). Trimming at V came to 1 base and at J to 6 bases, leaving 13 bases not matched to a gene. CDR3 sequence (DNA): TGTGCCTGGAGTGCCAGCTACCGGACAGGGGTTGGTAATTCACCCCTCCACTTT. The encoded protein is CAWSASYRTGVGNSPLHF.

This clone appeared a few times. The V and J genes are TRBV5-5 and TRBJ2-6, with 7 bases that match TRBD1. The CDR3 is 17 residues long. CDR1 SGHKS and CDR2 YYEKEE come from the germline V gene (reference sequence). V lost 0 bases, J lost 1 base, and 4 bases stayed unmatched. The CDR3 is CASSLDTGDSGANVLTF. DNA for the CDR3: TGTGCCAGCAGCTTGGACACAGGGGATTCTGGGGCCAACGTCCTGACTTTC.

About this clone itself: At one of its ends the junction is not consistent with the germline gene, which may arise from a read error. This sequence joins TRBV4-2 and TRBJ2-5, with TRBD1 as a possible D gene (6 bases). CDR1 and CDR2 from the germline V gene are LGHNA and YNFKEQ. This CDR3 comprises 16 residues. DNA for the CDR3: TGTGCCAGCAGCCAAGAGGACAGTCCTGGGCGAGAGGCCCAGTACTTC. Amino acids: CASSQEDSPGREAQYF.

The rearrangement joins TRBV6-2 or TRBV6-3 to TRBJ1-2, with 7 bases aligning to TRBD1. Germline V gives CDR1 MNHEY, CDR2 SVGEGT. J gave up 4 bases and V 6 bases, and 8 bases lay outside the gene matches. There are 14 residues in the CDR3. CDR3 nucleotides: TGTGCCAGCAGCCCCGCAGGGGGTGGCTATGGCTACACCTTC. It is translated as CASSPAGGGYGYTF.

This clone was observed a few times. This chain joins TRBV4-2 and TRBJ2-7; 8 bases fit TRBD2. Germline CDR1 is LGHNA and CDR2 is YNFKEQ. V lost 5 bases and J lost 1; bases outside the gene matches: 7. CDR3 length: 15 residues. The CDR3 nucleotides read TGTGCCAGCAGCTGGCGACTAGCGACATCCTACGAGCAGTACTTC. Translated, it gives CASSWRLATSYEQYF.

The chain uses TRBV12-5 and TRBJ2-1, with 9 nucleotides matching TRBD1. The V gene's germline CDR1 is LGHNT and CDR2 FRNRAP. Trimming at V came to 1 base and at J to 4 bases, leaving 5 bases not matched to a gene. The CDR3 is 16 residues long. CDR3 sequence reads: CASGLGLQGAYNEQFF. The CDR3 DNA is TGTGCTAGTGGTTTGGGTCTACAGGGGGCTTACAATGAGCAGTTCTTC.

V and J are TRBV2 and TRBJ1-2, with D uncertain. The germline V and J ends were trimmed by 6 bases and 4 bases, with 9 bases remaining between them. This CDR3 contains 12 residues. The germline V gene encodes CDR1 SNHLY and CDR2 FYNNEI. The DNA for the CDR3 is TGTGCCAGCAGGGAGGGAGGCTATGGCTACACCTTC. Protein: CASREGGYGYTF. The variable domain in full, completed from reference TRBV2 and TRBJ1-2, reads EPEVTQTPSHQVTQMGQEVILRCVPISNHLYFYWYRQILGQKVEFLVSFYNNEISEKSEIFDDQFSVERPDGSNFTLKIRSTKLEDSAMYFCASREGGYGYTFGSGTRLTVV.